Below, one T cell receptor beta chain is given with its context. Antigen: not known. It was with a sample-barcoded 5' primer and a J-beta primer mix that a second PCR of about 6 to 12 cycles was run. Each cDNA molecule carried a tag from a template-switch adaptor that contained 12 random nucleotides. TCRdb used MiXCR to reprocess the 5' RACE reads, holding one entry per CDR3 protein. The table has approximately 1.5 million distinct CDR3 sequences, 35% to 45% seen once. The study isolated at least 7 million PBMCs from each sample. Extraction yielded at least 6 micrograms of total RNA per sample. The data are from a study of blood T cells in healthy people across ages. Study-level findings and limits: Whereas aged donors had fewer naive CD4+ cells, long-lived donors had more of them and higher diversity.

Per germline, CDR1 LGHDT and CDR2 YNNKEL (reference sequence). The CDR3 spans 17 residues. The origin of this receptor is a woman aged 18-30 years in good health. Specimen: blood. This chain joins TRBV3-1 and TRBJ2-4, with a weak D call TRBD2 (7 bases). The end of the DNA fits TRBJ2-7 better, so the J call may be wrong. CDR3 sequence (DNA): TGTGCCAGCAGCCACGGGGGGCCCAGATCCCGGAACTGCGAGCAGTACTTC. Protein: CASSHGGPRSRNCEQYF.